Below, 22 T cell receptor beta chains from the same sample are listed, as sequenced in a study of OX40 agonist ivuxolimab in advanced cancers. Library construction relied on the immunoSEQ multiplex PCR assay. TCRdb re-hosts the immuneACCESS table, in-frame sequences only. Its copies lack some clones; in the studies checked, an unresolved V gene accounts for under half of them, and the cause for the rest is not known. This sample holds approximately 62,000 clones; 90% to 95% were observed only once. Under 15% of the sample comes from the top ten. The sequencing here drew on CD4+ or CD8+ T cells sorted from blood, taken in a trial of the OX40 agonist ivuxolimab. The receptors derive from an adult with an advanced solid tumor such as melanoma, head and neck, liver or kidney cancer.

The chain links TRBV7-8 to TRBJ2-1; 9 positions match TRBD2. The CDR3 covers 20 residues. V lost 6 bases to trimming and J lost 7 bases; unmatched junction nucleotides: 25. The germline gives CDR1 SGHVS, CDR2 FQNEAQ. The DNA of the CDR3 is TGTGCCAGCAGTAATCCCCCCCGGGATCCGGGGACTAGCTGGGGGAATGAGCAGTTCTTC. It specifies CASSNPPRDPGTSWGNEQFF.

The genes are TRBV6-6 and TRBJ2-1; perhaps D is TRBD1 or TRBD2 (6 bases each). This CDR3 has 12 residues. Germline loops: CDR1 MNHNY, CDR2 SVGAGI (reference sequence). Deletions cut 2 bases from V and 10 bases from J, with 9 bases between. Here the CDR3 DNA reads TGTGCCAGCAGTTACAGGGGGGAGGAGCAGTTCTTC. Residues: CASSYRGEEQFF.

This clone was detected once. The chain uses TRBV9 and TRBJ2-7; a possible D gene is TRBD2 (6 bases). The germline CDR1 and CDR2 sequences are SGDLS and YYNGEE. This CDR3 comprises 13 residues. V lost 0 bases and J lost 5, with 9 bases in between. CDR3 nucleotide sequence: TGTGCCAGCAGCGTAGCGGGCGGGAACGAGCAGTACTTC. Protein: CASSVAGGNEQYF. Filled out from reference TRBV9 and TRBJ2-7, the complete variable domain reads DSGVTQTPKHLITATGQRVTLRCSPRSGDLSVYWYQQSLDQGLQFLIQYYNGEERAKGNILERFSAQQFPDLHSELNLSSLELGDSALYFCASSVAGGNEQYFGPGTRLTVT.

V is TRBV6-5 and J is TRBJ2-7; 11 bases align to TRBD1. V lost 6 bases to trimming and J lost 6 bases; unmatched junction nucleotides: 10. The germline gives CDR1 MNHEY, CDR2 SVGAGI. This CDR3 has 15 amino acids. The CDR3 region is CASSIGQGAQGEQYF. CDR3 nucleotide sequence: TGTGCCAGCAGCATAGGACAGGGGGCGCAGGGCGAGCAGTACTTC.

This sequence joins TRBV5-6 and TRBJ2-7; D gene uncertain. Deletions cut 4 bases from V and 3 bases from J, with 17 bases between. The CDR3 length is 15 residues. Germline V gene data show CDR1 as SGHDT and CDR2 as YYEEEE. CDR3 coding DNA: TGTGCCAGCAGCCCCCCTCGGGCCTTTTACTACGAGCAGTACTTC. Translating it yields CASSPPRAFYYEQYF.

This chain connects TRBV6-5 to TRBJ1-2; no definite D call. The V and J ends lost 0 bases and 4 bases respectively, with 9 bases between them. This CDR3 contains 14 residues. Germline CDR1 and CDR2: MNHEY and SVGAGI. CDR3 nucleotides: TGTGCCAGCAGTTACTCGGTCAATTTCTATGGCTACACCTTC. It codes for CASSYSVNFYGYTF.

This chain joins TRBV7-6 and TRBJ1-6; the D gene is possibly TRBD1 (6 bases). Trimming shortened V by 3 bases and J by 9 bases, and 18 bases separated the two germline ends. This CDR3 contains 16 residues. Germline CDR1 is SGHVS and CDR2 is FNYEAQ. The DNA for the CDR3 is TGTGCCAGCAGCTTCTCCTACAGGGAGGTCGGTTCACCCCTCCACTTT. Amino acid sequence: CASSFSYREVGSPLHF.

The chain recombines TRBV4-1 with TRBJ2-2; 7 nucleotides match TRBD2. V lost 2 bases, J lost 0 bases, and 6 bases stayed unmatched. The CDR3 spans 17 residues. From germline, CDR1 is MGHRA and CDR2 YSYEKL. The CDR3, as DNA: TGCGCCAGCAGCCAACCCGGGACTACCACGAACACCGGGGAGCTGTTTTTT. Its protein is CASSQPGTTTNTGELFF.

V gene TRBV6-6 combines with J gene TRBJ2-5; D is perhaps TRBD1 (5 bases). Trimming removed 2 bases at V and 6 bases at J, with 16 bases between. CDR1 MNHNY and CDR2 SVGAGI come from the germline V gene (reference sequence). CDR3 length: 15 amino acids. The CDR3 protein is CASSYNQGTSKTQYF. The DNA of the CDR3 is TGTGCCAGCAGTTACAACCAGGGAACCTCCAAGACCCAGTACTTC.

This clone occurred once. V and J are TRBV27 and TRBJ2-7, with 7 positions matching TRBD2. From germline, CDR1 is MNHEY and CDR2 SMNVEV (reference sequence). V lost 7 bases, J lost 0 bases, and 6 bases stayed unmatched. This CDR3 region has 14 residues. The CDR3 coding sequence is TGTGCCAGCACCCCTTCGGGGGGCTCCTACGAGCAGTACTTC. It yields the protein CASTPSGGSYEQYF.

V and J are TRBV11-2 and TRBJ2-2, with 10 positions matching TRBD1. V lost 5 bases and J lost 4; bases outside the gene matches: 4. The CDR3 loop spans 15 amino acids. Germline assignment: CDR1 SGHAT and CDR2 FQNNGV. The CDR3 loop reads CASSDRDRGTGELFF. In DNA form, the CDR3 reads TGTGCCAGCAGCGATCGGGACAGGGGCACCGGGGAGCTGTTTTTT.

The gene calls are TRBV9 and TRBJ2-1; 11 nucleotides match TRBD2. The CDR3 runs to 16 residues. The V segment lost 0 bases and the J segment 7 bases; nucleotides outside the gene matches: 6. Germline-derived CDR1 and CDR2 are SGDLS and YYNGEE. The CDR3 nucleotides are TGTGCCAGCAGCGTAGGGGTAGCGGGAGGGAGGAATGAGCAGTTCTTC. This encodes CASSVGVAGGRNEQFF.

This CDR3 is CASSGLQGGFTEAFF. The CDR3 bases are TGTGCCAGCAGTGGTTTACAGGGTGGTTTTACTGAAGCTTTCTTT. The chain links TRBV2 to TRBJ1-1, with a possible D match to TRBD1 (6 bases). Germline CDR1 reads SNHLY; CDR2 reads FYNNEI. V was pared by 4 bases and J by 5 bases, with 17 bases between. The CDR3 is 15 amino acids.

This chain links TRBV30 with TRBJ2-7; 9 bases align to TRBD1. CDR3 length: 15 residues. The germline gives CDR1 GTSNPN, CDR2 SVGIG (reference sequence). V dropped 4 bases and J dropped 4; count of bases not matched to a gene: 11. The CDR3: CAWITPGQGMYEQYF. For the CDR3, the DNA is TGTGCCTGGATAACACCGGGACAGGGAATGTACGAGCAGTACTTC.

J is TRBJ2-3 and V is TRBV9; 9 bases align to TRBD2. V was pared by 3 bases and J by 4 bases, with 6 bases of the junction left unmatched. Germline loops: CDR1 SGDLS, CDR2 YYNGEE. The CDR3 extends over 15 amino acids. The CDR3: CASSDSGGGADTQYF. The CDR3 nucleotides are TGTGCCAGCAGCGATAGCGGGGGAGGCGCAGATACGCAGTATTTT.

The chain carries TRBV4-3 and TRBJ2-7, with 8 positions matching TRBD1. The CDR3 consists of 14 residues. Trimming cost V 5 bases and J 4 bases; bases outside gene matches: 7. CDR1 LGHNA and CDR2 YSLEER come from the germline V gene. The CDR3 DNA reads TGCGCCAGCAGCTACGGACAGGGCGGGTACGAGCAGTACTTC. This gives the protein CASSYGQGGYEQYF.

This chain uses TRBV27 with TRBJ2-5; TRBD2 matches 10 bases. Germline V gives CDR1 MNHEY, CDR2 SMNVEV (reference sequence). With V trimmed by 2 bases and J by 1 base, 7 bases remained unmatched. This CDR3 has 17 amino acids. The CDR3 nucleotides are TGTGCCAGCAGTTTACATGCAGCGGGGGGGTTCCAAGAGACCCAGTACTTC. Translating it yields CASSLHAAGGFQETQYF.

CDR3 sequence (DNA): TGTGCCAGCAGCTCCATCCTCTCAGATACGCAGTATTTT. This codes for CASSSILSDTQYF. This chain connects TRBV11-3 to TRBJ2-3; D uncertain. The CDR3 extends over 13 amino acids. Germline-derived CDR1 and CDR2 are SGHNT and YENEEA. V dropped 4 bases and J dropped 4 bases, with 9 bases sitting between them.

V usage is TRBV2 and J usage is TRBJ2-7, with TRBD2 as a possible D gene (6 bases). Germline assignment: CDR1 SNHLY and CDR2 FYNNEI. This CDR3 comprises 15 residues. Trimming left V 6 bases short and J 4 bases short, with 19 bases between. CDR3 sequence (DNA): TGTGCCAGCAGCCCGGGACCCGGGGCGGGGTACGAGCAGTACTTC. Protein product: CASSPGPGAGYEQYF.

J is TRBJ1-4 and V is TRBV29-1; TRBD1 is a possible D gene (6 bases). Germline-derived CDR1 and CDR2 are SQVTM and ANQGSEA. The V end lost 6 bases, the J end lost 8 bases, and 31 bases lay between the germline ends. The CDR3 length is 18 residues. The CDR3 sequence is CSVIEASTKTGPREKLFF. The CDR3 DNA reads as TGCAGCGTGATTGAAGCCTCTACTAAGACAGGTCCACGGGAAAAACTGTTTTTT. The full variable domain, in which reference TRBV29-1 and TRBJ1-4 provide the parts outside the CDR3, is SAVISQKPSRDICQRGTSLTIQCQVDSQVTMMFWYRQQPGQSLTLIATANQGSEATYESGFVIDKFPISRPNLTFSTLTVSNMSPEDSSIYLCSVIEASTKTGPREKLFFGSGTQLSVL.

The gene calls are TRBV5-1 and TRBJ1-2; D possibly corresponds to TRBD1 (5 bases). Looked up from germline, CDR1 is SGHRS and CDR2 is YFSETQ. The germline V and J ends were trimmed by 0 bases and 4 bases, with 7 bases remaining between them. CDR3 length: 13 residues. This CDR3 reads CASSLDRPYGYTF. DNA for the CDR3: TGCGCCAGCAGCTTGGACAGGCCCTATGGCTACACCTTC.

The genes are TRBV29-1 and TRBJ2-6, with a tentative D call TRBD1 (5 bases). Trimming left V 2 bases short and J 4 bases short, with 15 bases between. Germline V CDR1 and CDR2: SQVTM, ANQGSEA. The CDR3 is 16 residues long. CDR3 sequence: CSVELWGPSGANVLTF. CDR3 nucleotide sequence: TGCAGCGTTGAACTTTGGGGCCCTTCCGGGGCCAACGTCCTGACTTTC.